This T cell receptor (beta chain) was sequenced during a study of shared clonotypes between healthy human individuals. CDR3 size: 16 residues. J was trimmed by 5 bases and V by 0 bases; bases with no gene match: 4. The V gene's germline CDR1 is SGHRS and CDR2 YFSETQ. DNA at 200 ng, roughly 27,000 T cell genomes, went into sorted-subset replicate PCRs. Produced via immunoSEQ multiplex PCR; TCRdb's table is partial and in-frame only. The table lists roughly 1,500,000 clones, just under 99% of them singletons. Sequenced: naive CD4+ T cells sorted from blood. Stated subset: CD45RA+ positively selected. The rearrangement joins TRBV5-1 to TRBJ2-1, with TRBD2 identical over 11 bases. The TCR comes from a man aged 25 to 40 in good health. The CDR3 spells CASSLAMTSGDNEQFF. The CDR3, as DNA: TGCGCCAGCAGCTTGGCCATGACTAGCGGGGACAATGAGCAGTTCTTC.